This TCR beta chain was recovered during a study of CD8+ T cells in alopecia areata. General study points: On tofacitinib, scalp and blood still held many of the expanded lesional clones. Just one nonresponder means the tie between baseline CD8+ expansion and response stays uncertain. Between patients, shared TCR sequences were less clear than in mice. This was possibly due in part to HLA diversity in the patient population.

In each case, RNA was isolated and then reverse transcribed into cDNA as the sequencing template. Assay: immunoSEQ multiplex PCR; the TCRdb copy retains only in-frame clones and omits some. Counted here are around 200,000 clones, around 56% occurring once; the ten biggest clones make up approximately 0.7%. The sample holds a few counts of this clone. Its antigen is unknown. The treatment denotes: oral pan-JAK inhibitor, 5-10 mg twice daily. This CDR3 is built from 13 residues. Germline CDR1 reads SQVTM; CDR2 reads ANQGSEA. Sample: CD4+ T cells sorted from blood, taken at week 4, from a patient treated with tofacitinib. The TCR sequence derives from a human donor with alopecia areata. V gene TRBV29-1 combines with J gene TRBJ2-5; maybe TRBD2 (5 bases). The J call may not be correct, given that the DNA end is closer to TRBJ2-7. In DNA form, the CDR3 reads TGCAGCGTTGGTCCGAGCGGAGCCTACGAGCAGTACTTC. Its translation: CSVGPSGAYEQYF.